Listed here are 20 T cell receptor beta chains from one sample, sequenced in a study of spatial heterogeneity in lung cancer. Each CDR3 protein gets one entry after TCRdb re-called the 5' RACE reads with MiXCR. The top ten hold 24% of the sample, which has under 35,000 distinct CDR3 sequences, over 5% seen once. As to time point: blood at routine non-recurrence follow-up after resection. Specimen: PBMCs, collected at follow-up. The source of these receptors is a female donor with early-stage non-small cell lung cancer.

This clonotype was found many times. This chain connects TRBV27 to TRBJ1-2, with D unresolved. Looked up from germline, CDR1 is MNHEY and CDR2 is SMNVEV (reference sequence). The CDR3 totals 13 residues. Trimming left V 7 bases short and J 0 bases short, with 9 bases between. This CDR3 reads CASKGTTNYGYTF. Here the CDR3 DNA reads TGTGCCAGCAAAGGTACTACTAACTATGGCTACACCTTC.

Notes on this clonotype: A much larger clonotype is one base distant, so this may be a read error. The chain has TRBV7-9 and TRBJ1-3; the D is unclear. The CDR3 consists of 16 residues. Trimming left V 3 bases short and J 3 bases short, with 15 bases between. Looked up from germline, CDR1 is SEHNR and CDR2 is FQNEAQ (reference sequence). CDR3 sequence (DNA): TGTGCCAGCAGCTTTAGCAGGACCCTTATTGGAAACACCATATATTTT. Translating gives CASSFSRTLIGNTIYF.

This clonotype was recorded many times. The chain recombines TRBV19 with TRBJ1-5; D remains unclear. In germline, CDR1 is LNHDA, CDR2 SQIVND (reference sequence). There are 15 residues in the CDR3. V lost 5 bases and J lost 7, with 18 bases in between. CDR3 loop: CASSLQDGLRQPQHF. CDR3 coding DNA: TGTGCCAGTAGTCTGCAGGACGGACTTCGACAGCCCCAGCATTTT. The entire variable domain, with the rest obtained from reference TRBV19 and TRBJ1-5, is as follows: DGGITQSPKYLFRKEGQNVTLSCEQNLNHDAMYWYRQDPGQGLRLIYYSQIVNDFQKGDIAEGYSVSREKKESFPLTVTSAQKNPTAFYLCASSLQDGLRQPQHFGDGTRLSIL.

This clonotype was found many times. Written as DNA, the CDR3 is TGTGCCAGTTCGGGAACGTATAATAGCAATCAGCCCCAGCATTTT. Residues: CASSGTYNSNQPQHF. The genes are TRBV19 and TRBJ1-5; no firm D call. Germline CDR1 reads LNHDA; CDR2 reads SQIVND (reference sequence). The length of the CDR3 is 15 residues. Trimming removed 8 bases from V and 0 bases from J, with 14 bases in between.

Within the sample, this clonotype is medium-sized (0.01 to 0.1%). The chain recombines TRBV29-1 with TRBJ2-1, with D tentatively TRBD1 (5 bases). The germline CDR1 and CDR2 sequences are SQVTM and ANQGSEA. This CDR3 is 15 amino acids long. With 3 bases removed from V and 0 bases from J, the gap between germline ends came to 12 bases. Here the CDR3 DNA reads TGCAGCGTTGACGATACAGGAATCTCCTACAATGAGCAGTTCTTC. This sequence encodes CSVDDTGISYNEQFF.

In this sample, this clonotype turned up many times. The chain uses TRBV19 and TRBJ2-2, with 8 bases matching TRBD2. Germline trimming cut 7 bases from V and 6 bases from J; bases unmatched to any gene: 10. CDR1 and CDR2 (germline): LNHDA, SQIVND (reference sequence). This CDR3 region has 15 residues. This CDR3 is CASNKGLGLAGELFF. In DNA, the CDR3 is TGTGCCAGTAACAAGGGACTAGGATTAGCCGGGGAGCTGTTTTTT. The full variable domain, in which reference TRBV19 and TRBJ2-2 provide the parts outside the CDR3, is DGGITQSPKYLFRKEGQNVTLSCEQNLNHDAMYWYRQDPGQGLRLIYYSQIVNDFQKGDIAEGYSVSREKKESFPLTVTSAQKNPTAFYLCASNKGLGLAGELFFGEGSRLTVL.

This clonotype has just a few counts. The V and J genes are TRBV6-2 or TRBV6-3 and TRBJ2-6; no definite D call. The CDR3 covers 15 residues. Looked up from germline, CDR1 is MNHEY and CDR2 is SVGEGT. Trimming shortened V by 4 bases and J by 0 bases, and 7 bases separated the two germline ends. The CDR3, as DNA: TGTGCCAGCAGTTGGGCTTTCTCTGGGGCCAACGTCCTGACTTTC. Encoded protein: CASSWAFSGANVLTF.

This clonotype was observed many times. This chain joins TRBV5-4 and TRBJ2-5; D is perhaps TRBD2 (5 bases). V lost 1 base, J lost 5 bases, and 9 bases lay in between. From germline, CDR1 is SGHNT and CDR2 YYREEE (reference sequence). The CDR3 is 13 residues long. The DNA for the CDR3 is TGTGCCAGCAGCTTGATTAGGGAGGAGACCCAGTACTTC. Its protein product is CASSLIREETQYF.

The table lists this clonotype with many counts. This chain uses TRBV6-2 or TRBV6-3 with TRBJ2-1, with D perhaps given as TRBD1 or TRBD2 (6 bases each). From germline, CDR1 is MNHEY and CDR2 SVGEGT. The V end lost 0 bases, the J end lost 12 bases, and 12 bases lay between the germline ends. The CDR3 runs to 13 residues. The DNA for the CDR3 is TGTGCCAGCAGTTACTCGGTAGGAGGGGGGCAGTTCTTC. Translated, it gives CASSYSVGGGQFF.

This clonotype was counted many times. This chain connects TRBV20-1 to TRBJ2-5, with D maybe TRBD2 (5 bases). This CDR3 is 15 amino acids long. Germline V CDR1 and CDR2: DFQATT, SNEGSKA (reference sequence). V lost 0 bases and J 4 bases, leaving 15 bases between the germline ends. The CDR3 sequence is CSARDYLASLETQYF. CDR3 sequence (DNA): TGCAGTGCTAGAGATTACCTAGCCAGCTTAGAGACCCAGTACTTC.

This clonotype showed up just a few times. The chain carries TRBV15 and TRBJ2-3; D uncertain. The V gene's germline CDR1 is LNHNV and CDR2 YYDKDF (reference sequence). Trimming took off 3 bases at V and 0 bases at J, with 1 base between the two ends. This CDR3 comprises 12 residues. The DNA for the CDR3 is TGTGCCACCAGCAGCAGCACAGATACGCAGTATTTT. Its protein is CATSSSTDTQYF. Full variable domain (missing parts from reference TRBV15 and TRBJ2-3): DAMVIQNPRYQVTQFGKPVTLSCSQTLNHNVMYWYQQKSSQAPKLLFHYYDKDFNNEADTPDNFQSRRPNTSFCFLDIRSPGLGDTAMYLCATSSSTDTQYFGPGTRLTVL.

This chain links TRBV5-6 with TRBJ2-1, with 8 bases identical to TRBD2. Germline V lookup: CDR1 SGHDT, CDR2 YYEEEE. The CDR3 length is 14 residues. The trim removed 3 bases at V and 3 bases at J, leaving 2 bases unmatched. CDR3 in DNA: TGTGCCAGCAGCTCGGGACTAGGCTACAATGAGCAGTTCTTC. Translation: CASSSGLGYNEQFF.

The rearrangement joins TRBV27 to TRBJ2-3, with D maybe TRBD1 (6 bases). The CDR3 has 14 residues. Germline CDR1 is MNHEY and CDR2 is SMNVEV (reference sequence). V was shortened by 7 bases and J by 2 bases, with 13 bases between the two germline ends. The CDR3 reads CASTPNRDTDTQYF. The CDR3 nucleotides read TGTGCCAGCACCCCAAACAGGGACACAGATACGCAGTATTTT.

This clonotype was observed a handful of times. The chain uses TRBV7-9 and TRBJ2-6, with D unclear. The ends were cut back, 4 bases at V and 2 bases at J, with 15 bases in the middle. Germline CDR1 SEHNR, CDR2 FQNEAQ (reference sequence). The length of the CDR3 is 17 residues. The CDR3 region is CASSSRDRFTGANVLTF. The CDR3 DNA reads TGTGCCAGCAGCTCAAGGGATCGGTTCACTGGGGCCAACGTCCTGACTTTC.

The sample holds many counts of this clonotype. This sequence joins TRBV7-9 and TRBJ1-2; the D is unclear. Looked up from germline, CDR1 is SEHNR and CDR2 is FQNEAQ (reference sequence). The CDR3 contains 13 residues. Trimming shortened V by 1 base and J by 2 bases, and 5 bases separated the two germline ends. The DNA for the CDR3 is TGTGCCAGCAGCTTAGACGGGAACTATGGCTACACCTTC. Amino acids: CASSLDGNYGYTF.

This clonotype was found many times. This chain links TRBV27 with TRBJ1-4; D not certain. The CDR3 consists of 15 residues. CDR1 is MNHEY, CDR2 SMNVEV, per germline (reference sequence). V was cut by 5 bases and J by 5 bases, with 15 bases left in between. The CDR3 reads CASSPTRAVNEKLFF. CDR3 sequence (DNA): TGTGCCAGCAGTCCCACCAGAGCCGTAAATGAAAAACTGTTTTTT.

This clonotype was observed at least ten times. V is TRBV11-2 and J is TRBJ2-3; 10 positions agree with TRBD2. CDR1 and CDR2 from the germline V gene are SGHAT and FQNNGV. There are 16 residues in the CDR3. Germline trimming cut 4 bases from V and 4 bases from J; bases unmatched to any gene: 8. The CDR3 protein is CASSSKAGGPADTQYF. The CDR3 DNA is TGTGCCAGCAGCTCGAAAGCGGGGGGGCCAGCAGATACGCAGTATTTT. Filled out from reference TRBV11-2 and TRBJ2-3, the complete variable domain reads EAGVAQSPRYKIIEKRQSVAFWCNPISGHATLYWYQQILGQGPKLLIQFQNNGVVDDSQLPKDRFSAERLKGVDSTLKIQPAKLEDSAVYLCASSSKAGGPADTQYFGPGTRLTVL.

This clonotype came up many times. The CDR3 nucleotides read TGTGCCAGCAGCGTCCTCGGCGCCCCTATCAATGAGCAGTTCTTC. It yields the protein CASSVLGAPINEQFF. The chain has TRBV7-3 and TRBJ2-1; unclear D gene. CDR3 length: 15 residues. The V and J ends lost 5 bases and 6 bases respectively, with 17 bases between them. CDR1 SGHTA and CDR2 FQGTGA come from the germline V gene.

The sample holds many counts of this clonotype. The V and J genes are TRBV30 and TRBJ1-2; a possible D gene is TRBD1 (6 bases). The germline V gene has CDR1 GTSNPN and CDR2 SVGIG (reference sequence). This CDR3 region has 16 residues. V was clipped by 3 bases and J by 5 bases, with 22 bases between them. The CDR3 region has the DNA TGTGCCTGGAGCCCAAAGCGGGGGGCGCGGAGATATGGCTACACCTTC. It encodes CAWSPKRGARRYGYTF.

This clonotype was detected many times. The chain joins TRBV6-2 or TRBV6-3 to TRBJ1-5; D call uncertain. The CDR3 consists of 14 residues. Trimming removed 4 bases at V and 1 base at J, with 8 bases between. Germline values: CDR1 MNHEY, CDR2 SVGEGT. The CDR3 nucleotides read TGTGCCAGCAGTTCCCCGGGGAGCAATCAGCCCCAGCATTTT. Translation gives CASSSPGSNQPQHF.